The rows below give T cell receptor beta chains drawn from one sample of a study of cytotoxic CD8 clonotypes in ibrutinib-treated CLL. Only in-frame clones appear in the TCRdb table, and some are missing; sequencing was by immunoSEQ multiplex PCR. The table has about 130,000 clones, about 80% seen once. The sample here was PBMCs, taken after 24 months of ibrutinib treatment. Every receptor here comes from a human donor with chronic lymphocytic leukemia. Both conserved end residues are part of each CDR3. Each record gives: J gene, clone size, D gene, V gene, CDR3 protein, CDR3 DNA. D genes are given only for firm matches. The listing skips clone size in some rows; elsewhere it reads once, few, many or a size class.

J: TRBJ2-5; size: .; D: TRBD2; V: TRBV27; CDR3: CASSLGGAQYF; DNA: TGTGCCAGCAGCCTCGGGGGGGCCCAGTACTTC
J: TRBJ1-1; size: .; D: .; V: TRBV29-1; CDR3: CSVEKQLGNTEAFF; DNA: TGCAGCGTTGAGAAACAGTTGGGGAACACTGAAGCTTTCTTT
J: TRBJ2-1; size: .; D: TRBD1; V: TRBV9; CDR3: CASSATGQGFREQFF; DNA: TGTGCCAGCAGCGCCACGGGACAGGGGTTTCGTGAGCAGTTCTTC
J: TRBJ1-2; size: few; D: .; V: TRBV7-2; CDR3: CASSNPGPRRGYTF; DNA: TGTGCCAGCAGTAATCCCGGCCCCCGGCGGGGCTACACCTTC
J: TRBJ1-1; size: .; D: .; V: TRBV30; CDR3: CAHGGHLNTEAFF; DNA: TGTGCCCACGGGGGACACCTGAACACTGAAGCTTTCTTT
J: TRBJ1-3; size: .; D: .; V: TRBV2; CDR3: CASSDQGPGNTIYF; DNA: TGTGCCAGCAGCGACCAGGGGCCGGGAAACACCATATATTTT
J: TRBJ1-2; size: .; D: TRBD1; V: TRBV7-2; CDR3: CASSLDRGERGYTF; DNA: TGTGCCAGCAGCTTGGACAGGGGGGAGCGTGGCTACACCTTC
J: TRBJ2-6; size: .; D: .; V: TRBV7-2; CDR3: CASSPPGSGANVLTF; DNA: TGTGCCAGCAGCCCACCGGGCTCTGGGGCCAACGTCCTGACTTTC
J: TRBJ1-4; size: .; D: .; V: TRBV5-1; CDR3: CASSPSTGNEKLFF; DNA: TGCGCCAGCAGCCCCTCGACGGGTAATGAAAAACTGTTTTTT
J: TRBJ1-3; size: .; D: TRBD1; V: TRBV9; CDR3: CASSARQGSPGNTIYF; DNA: TGTGCCAGCAGCGCCCGACAGGGGTCGCCTGGAAACACCATATATTTT
J: TRBJ1-2; size: .; D: TRBD1; V: TRBV4-1; CDR3: CASSPEQGSNTF; DNA: TGCGCCAGCAGCCCGGAACAGGGGAGCAACACCTTC
J: TRBJ2-5; size: .; D: TRBD2; V: TRBV7-3; CDR3: CASSPQGLAGIGTQYF; DNA: TGTGCCAGCAGCCCCCAAGGACTAGCGGGGATAGGGACCCAGTACTTC
J: TRBJ1-6; size: few; D: .; V: TRBV7-2; CDR3: CASSLVGTGNSPLHF; DNA: TGTGCCAGCAGCTTAGTTGGGACCGGGAATTCACCCCTCCACTTT
J: TRBJ2-7; size: .; D: TRBD1; V: TRBV4-2; CDR3: CASSQDSGGEQYF; DNA: TGTGCCAGCAGCCAAGATTCAGGGGGAGAGCAGTACTTC
J: TRBJ1-2; size: .; D: .; V: TRBV18; CDR3: CASSPGGVLVYGYTF; DNA: TGTGCCAGCTCACCCGGGGGGGTGTTGGTCTATGGCTACACCTTC
J: TRBJ2-1; size: .; D: .; V: TRBV4-3; CDR3: CASSQVRTVEQFF; DNA: TGCGCCAGCAGCCAAGTCCGCACGGTTGAGCAGTTCTTC
J: TRBJ2-2; size: .; D: TRBD2; V: TRBV5-1; CDR3: CASSLEVAGLTGELFF; DNA: TGCGCCAGCAGCTTGGAGGTAGCGGGGCTCACCGGGGAGCTGTTTTTT
J: TRBJ2-3; size: .; D: TRBD2; V: TRBV7-8; CDR3: CASSSPTSPPQYF; DNA: TGTGCCAGCAGCTCCCCGACTAGCCCCCCGCAGTATTTT
J: TRBJ2-1; size: many; D: .; V: TRBV9; CDR3: CASSVVGGEQFF; DNA: TGTGCCAGCAGCGTAGTTGGAGGTGAGCAGTTCTTC
J: TRBJ2-7; size: .; D: TRBD1; V: TRBV5-4; CDR3: CASSSRDRGGEQYF; DNA: TGTGCCAGCAGCTCCCGAGACAGGGGCGGCGAGCAGTACTTC
J: TRBJ2-6; size: .; D: TRBD1; V: TRBV5-1; CDR3: CASSLLQGAIGANVLTF; DNA: TGCGCCAGCAGCTTGCTGCAGGGGGCGATAGGGGCCAACGTCCTGACTTTC
J: TRBJ1-4; size: .; D: .; V: TRBV5-5; CDR3: CASSLGWANEKLFF; DNA: TGTGCCAGCAGCTTGGGTTGGGCTAATGAAAAACTGTTTTTT
J: TRBJ1-2; size: .; D: TRBD1; V: TRBV5-6; CDR3: CASSPPWGQTYGYTF; DNA: TGTGCCAGCAGCCCCCCTTGGGGACAGACTTATGGCTACACCTTC
J: TRBJ2-4; size: few; D: TRBD2; V: TRBV28; CDR3: CASSYGPGGNIQYF; DNA: TGTGCCAGCAGTTACGGCCCCGGGGGGAACATTCAGTACTTC
J: TRBJ1-4; size: .; D: .; V: TRBV5-1; CDR3: CASSLGLASPNEKLFF; DNA: TGCGCCAGCAGCTTGGGGTTGGCGTCCCCCAATGAAAAACTGTTTTTT
J: TRBJ2-1; size: .; D: .; V: TRBV11-3; CDR3: CASSLEVNEQFF; DNA: TGTGCCAGCAGCCTCGAGGTCAATGAGCAGTTCTTC
J: TRBJ2-1; size: many; D: .; V: TRBV19; CDR3: CASSIGDGSGPYEQFF; DNA: TGTGCCAGTAGTATAGGCGACGGGTCGGGGCCCTATGAGCAGTTCTTC
J: TRBJ2-7; size: .; D: .; V: TRBV20-1; CDR3: CSASSSYEQYF; DNA: TGCAGTGCTAGTTCCAGCTACGAGCAGTACTTC
J: TRBJ1-2; size: .; D: TRBD1; V: TRBV28; CDR3: CASSWTGEYGYTF; DNA: TGTGCCAGCAGTTGGACAGGGGAGTATGGCTACACCTTC
J: TRBJ2-1; size: few; D: .; V: TRBV5-1; CDR3: CATHPRDSYNEQFF; DNA: TGCGCCACCCACCCGCGGGACTCCTACAATGAGCAGTTCTTC
J: TRBJ1-1; size: .; D: .; V: TRBV7-2; CDR3: CASSLGGGTEAFF; DNA: TGTGCCAGCAGCCTAGGAGGGGGGACTGAAGCTTTCTTT
J: TRBJ2-2; size: few; D: .; V: TRBV5-1; CDR3: CASSLQGTGELFF; DNA: TGCGCCAGCAGCCTACAGGGTACCGGGGAGCTGTTTTTT
J: TRBJ1-2; size: .; D: .; V: TRBV19; CDR3: CASSNFRKTYGYTF; DNA: TGTGCCAGTAGTAATTTTCGAAAGACCTATGGCTACACCTTC
J: TRBJ2-7; size: .; D: TRBD1; V: TRBV11-1; CDR3: CASSLTSGQGPTKQYF; DNA: TGTGCCAGCAGCTTAACCTCGGGACAGGGGCCTACGAAGCAGTACTTC
J: TRBJ1-4; size: .; D: TRBD1; V: TRBV10-3; CDR3: CAISEGQDNEKLFF; DNA: TGTGCCATCAGTGAAGGACAGGATAATGAAAAACTGTTTTTT
J: TRBJ1-5; size: few; D: .; V: TRBV29-1; CDR3: CSVEGSNQPQHF; DNA: TGCAGCGTTGAAGGCAGCAATCAGCCCCAGCATTTT
J: TRBJ1-1; size: .; D: .; V: TRBV6-1; CDR3: CASKNSGGTEAFF; DNA: TGTGCCAGCAAAAACTCGGGTGGTACTGAAGCTTTCTTT
J: TRBJ2-3; size: .; D: .; V: TRBV6-5; CDR3: CASSYSGGQGDTQYF; DNA: TGTGCCAGCAGTTACTCCGGGGGGCAGGGCGATACGCAGTATTTT
J: TRBJ2-7; size: .; D: .; V: TRBV6-6; CDR3: CASTRWLPGVYEQYF; DNA: TGTGCCAGCACCCGGTGGCTCCCGGGGGTCTACGAGCAGTACTTC
J: TRBJ2-3; size: .; D: TRBD2; V: TRBV28; CDR3: CASSSGGESTDTQYF; DNA: TGTGCCAGCAGTTCGGGGGGGGAGAGCACAGATACGCAGTATTTT
J: TRBJ2-7; size: .; D: .; V: TRBV7-2; CDR3: CASSLVPGPADEQYF; DNA: TGTGCCAGCAGCTTAGTCCCGGGACCGGCCGACGAGCAGTACTTC
J: TRBJ2-5; size: few; D: TRBD1; V: TRBV10-3; CDR3: CAIRRGQGVETQYF; DNA: TGTGCCATCAGGAGGGGACAGGGGGTGGAGACCCAGTACTTC
J: TRBJ1-6; size: few; D: .; V: TRBV2; CDR3: CASSAPGTRNSPLHF; DNA: TGTGCCAGCAGTGCACCCGGGACGCGGAATTCACCCCTCCACTTT
J: TRBJ2-5; size: few; D: .; V: TRBV18; CDR3: CASSPRVDQETQYF; DNA: TGTGCCAGCTCACCACGGGTCGACCAAGAGACCCAGTACTTC
J: TRBJ2-4; size: .; D: .; V: TRBV5-1; CDR3: CASSLGGQSNIQYF; DNA: TGCGCCAGCAGCTTGGGTGGACAGTCGAACATTCAGTACTTC
J: TRBJ2-5; size: once; D: TRBD1; V: TRBV7-2; CDR3: CASSPGQGQETQYF; DNA: TGTGCCAGCAGCCCAGGACAGGGCCAAGAGACCCAGTACTTC
J: TRBJ1-3; size: .; D: .; V: TRBV18; CDR3: CASSQLPSHSGNTIYF; DNA: TGTGCCAGCTCACAACTCCCGTCCCACTCTGGAAACACCATATATTTT
J: TRBJ2-1; size: .; D: .; V: TRBV9; CDR3: CASSGSGTSYNEQFF; DNA: TGTGCCAGCAGCGGTAGCGGAACCTCCTACAATGAGCAGTTCTTC
J: TRBJ1-4; size: .; D: .; V: TRBV7-8; CDR3: CASSPKGGPNEKLFF; DNA: TGTGCCAGCAGCCCCAAGGGGGGCCCTAATGAAAAACTGTTTTTT